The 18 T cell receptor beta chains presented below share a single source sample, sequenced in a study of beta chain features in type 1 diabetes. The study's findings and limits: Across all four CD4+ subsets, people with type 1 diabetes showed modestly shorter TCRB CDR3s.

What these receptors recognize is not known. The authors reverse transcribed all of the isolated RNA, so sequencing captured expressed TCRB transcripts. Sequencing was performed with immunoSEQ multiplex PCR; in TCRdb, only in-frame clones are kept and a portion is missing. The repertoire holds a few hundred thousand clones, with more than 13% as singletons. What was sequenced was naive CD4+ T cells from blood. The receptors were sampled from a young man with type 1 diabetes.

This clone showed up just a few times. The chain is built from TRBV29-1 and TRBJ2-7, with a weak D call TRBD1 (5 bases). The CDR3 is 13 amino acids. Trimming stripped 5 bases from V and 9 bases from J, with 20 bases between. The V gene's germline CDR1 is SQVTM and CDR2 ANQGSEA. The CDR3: CSVSALEGTGQYF. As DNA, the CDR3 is TGCAGCGTTTCCGCCCTCGAAGGTACAGGGCAGTACTTC.

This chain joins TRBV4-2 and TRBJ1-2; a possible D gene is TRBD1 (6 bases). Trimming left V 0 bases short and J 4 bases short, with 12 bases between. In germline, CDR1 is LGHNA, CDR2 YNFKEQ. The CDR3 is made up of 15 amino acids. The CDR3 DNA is TGTGCCAGCAGCCAAGATGGGGGGGCAGTCTATGGCTACACCTTC. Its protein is CASSQDGGAVYGYTF.

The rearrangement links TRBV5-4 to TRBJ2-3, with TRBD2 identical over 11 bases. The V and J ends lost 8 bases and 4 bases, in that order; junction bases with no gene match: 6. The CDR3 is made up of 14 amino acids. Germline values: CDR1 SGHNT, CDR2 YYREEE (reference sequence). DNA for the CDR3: TGTGCCAGTCAGCTAGCGGGAGGTGCAGATACGCAGTATTTT. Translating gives CASQLAGGADTQYF. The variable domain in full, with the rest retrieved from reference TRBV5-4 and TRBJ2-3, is ETGVTQSPTHLIKTRGQQVTLRCSSQSGHNTVSWYQQALGQGPQFIFQYYREEENGRGNFPPRFSGLQFPNYSSELNVNALELDDSALYLCASQLAGGADTQYFGPGTRLTVL.

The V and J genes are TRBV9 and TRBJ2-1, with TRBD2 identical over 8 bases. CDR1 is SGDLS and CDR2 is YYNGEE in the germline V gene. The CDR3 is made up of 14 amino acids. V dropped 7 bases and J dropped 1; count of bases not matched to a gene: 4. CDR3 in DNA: TGTGCCAGCGGGGGACTAGGATCCTACAATGAGCAGTTCTTC. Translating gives CASGGLGSYNEQFF.

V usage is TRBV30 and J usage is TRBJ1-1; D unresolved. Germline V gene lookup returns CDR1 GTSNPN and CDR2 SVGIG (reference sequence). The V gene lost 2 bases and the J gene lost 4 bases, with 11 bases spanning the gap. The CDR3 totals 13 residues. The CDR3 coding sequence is TGTGCCTGGAGTCCTAGGGAGGGCACTGAAGCTTTCTTT. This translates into CAWSPREGTEAFF. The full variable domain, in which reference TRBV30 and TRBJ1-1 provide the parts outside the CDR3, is SQTIHQWPATLVQPVGSPLSLECTVEGTSNPNLYWYRQAAGRGLQLLFYSVGIGQISSEVPQNLSASRPQDRQFILSSKKLLLSDSGFYLCAWSPREGTEAFFGQGTRLTVV.

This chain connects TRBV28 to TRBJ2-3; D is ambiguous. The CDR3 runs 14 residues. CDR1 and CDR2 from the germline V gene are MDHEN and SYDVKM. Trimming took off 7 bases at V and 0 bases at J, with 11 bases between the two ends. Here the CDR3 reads CASTFSDSTDTQYF. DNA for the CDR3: TGTGCCAGCACCTTCAGCGACAGCACAGATACGCAGTATTTT.

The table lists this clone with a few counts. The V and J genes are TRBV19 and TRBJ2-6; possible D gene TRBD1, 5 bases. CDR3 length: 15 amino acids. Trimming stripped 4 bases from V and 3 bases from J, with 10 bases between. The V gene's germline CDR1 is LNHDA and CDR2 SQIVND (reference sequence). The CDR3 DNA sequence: TGTGCCAGTAGTAGAACAGGTCGTGGGGCCAACGTCCTGACTTTC. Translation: CASSRTGRGANVLTF.

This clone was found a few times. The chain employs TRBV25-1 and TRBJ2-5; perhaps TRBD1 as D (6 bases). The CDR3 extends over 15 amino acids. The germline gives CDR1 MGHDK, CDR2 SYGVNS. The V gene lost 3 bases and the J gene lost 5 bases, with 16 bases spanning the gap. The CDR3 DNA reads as TGTGCCAGCAGTGACGCAGGCAGGGGCCAGGAGACCCAGTACTTC. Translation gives CASSDAGRGQETQYF.

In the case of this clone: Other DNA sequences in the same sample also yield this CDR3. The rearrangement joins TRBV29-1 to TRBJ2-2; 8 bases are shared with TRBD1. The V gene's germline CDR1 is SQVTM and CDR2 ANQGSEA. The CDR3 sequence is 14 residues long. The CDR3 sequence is CGGWTGLNTGELFF. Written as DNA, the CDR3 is TGCGGGGGATGGACAGGGCTAAACACCGGGGAGCTGTTTTTT.

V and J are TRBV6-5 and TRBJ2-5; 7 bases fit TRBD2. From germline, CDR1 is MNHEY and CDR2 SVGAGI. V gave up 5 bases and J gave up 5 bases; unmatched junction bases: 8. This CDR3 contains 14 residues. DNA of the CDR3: TGTGCCAGCAGTCGGACTAGTTTCGCGGAGACCCAGTACTTC. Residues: CASSRTSFAETQYF.

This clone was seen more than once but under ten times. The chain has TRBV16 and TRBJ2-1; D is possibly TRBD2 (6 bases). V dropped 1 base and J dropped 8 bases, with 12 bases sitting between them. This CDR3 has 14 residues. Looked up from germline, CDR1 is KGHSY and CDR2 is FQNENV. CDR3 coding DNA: TGTGCCAGCAGCCAATACCGGGGGTCCGATGAGCAGTTCTTC. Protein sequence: CASSQYRGSDEQFF.

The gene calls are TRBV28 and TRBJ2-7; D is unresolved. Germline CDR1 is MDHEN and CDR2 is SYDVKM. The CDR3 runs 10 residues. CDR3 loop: CATAKYEQYF. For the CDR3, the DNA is TGTGCTACAGCCAAATACGAGCAGTACTTC.

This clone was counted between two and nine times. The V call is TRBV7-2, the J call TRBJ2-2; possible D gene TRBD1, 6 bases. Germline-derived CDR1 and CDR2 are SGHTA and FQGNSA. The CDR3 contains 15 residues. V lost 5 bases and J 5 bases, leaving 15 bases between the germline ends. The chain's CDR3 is CASSTRDIGTGELFF. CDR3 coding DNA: TGTGCCAGCAGCACCCGGGACATTGGTACCGGGGAGCTGTTTTTT.

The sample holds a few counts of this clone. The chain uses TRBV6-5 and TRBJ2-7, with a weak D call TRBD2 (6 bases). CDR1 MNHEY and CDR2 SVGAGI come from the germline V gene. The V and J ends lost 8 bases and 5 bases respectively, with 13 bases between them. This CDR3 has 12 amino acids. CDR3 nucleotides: TGTGCCAGCGGAGGAGGAGGGGACGAGCAGTACTTC. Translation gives CASGGGGDEQYF.

Here the CDR3 DNA reads TGTGCCATCAGTGATGTGGCAGGGGAGTACGAGCAGTACTTC. Its translation: CAISDVAGEYEQYF. The gene calls are TRBV10-3 and TRBJ2-7; TRBD1 is a possible D gene (6 bases). The V gene lost 3 bases and the J gene lost 4 bases, with 13 bases spanning the gap. This CDR3 is built from 14 residues. Germline V gives CDR1 ENHRY, CDR2 SYGVKD.

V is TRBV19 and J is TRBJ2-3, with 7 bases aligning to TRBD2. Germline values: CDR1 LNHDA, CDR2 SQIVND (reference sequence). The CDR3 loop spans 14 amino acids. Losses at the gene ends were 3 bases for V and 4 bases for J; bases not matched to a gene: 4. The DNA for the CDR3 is TGTGCCAGTAGTATCGGCGGGAGATCAGATACGCAGTATTTT. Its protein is CASSIGGRSDTQYF.

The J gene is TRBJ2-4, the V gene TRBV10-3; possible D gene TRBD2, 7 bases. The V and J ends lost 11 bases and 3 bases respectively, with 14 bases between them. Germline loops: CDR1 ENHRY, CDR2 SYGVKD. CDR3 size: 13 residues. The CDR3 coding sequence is TGTGCCTCGGGGGCTAGCGGCAAAAACATTCAGTACTTC. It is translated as CASGASGKNIQYF.

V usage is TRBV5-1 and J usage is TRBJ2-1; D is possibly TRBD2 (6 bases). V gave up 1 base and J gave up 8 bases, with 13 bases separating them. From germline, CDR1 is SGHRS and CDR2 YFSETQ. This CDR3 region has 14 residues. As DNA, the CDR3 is TGCGCCAGCAGCTTGAATCGGAGGGCGGATGAGCAGTTCTTC. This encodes CASSLNRRADEQFF.